The 14 T cell receptor beta chains given below trace back to one sample, sequenced in a study of blood T cells in healthy people across ages. Together with a sample-barcoded 5' primer, a J-beta primer mix was included in a second PCR lasting about 6 to 11 cycles. MiXCR, run by TCRdb on the 5' RACE reads, gives a single entry per CDR3 protein. This sample has roughly 1.6 million distinct CDR3 sequences, with around 35% found just once. The sample was blood. The source is a woman in her twenties or thirties in good health.

This chain joins TRBV20-1 and TRBJ2-1; a possible D gene is TRBD1 (6 bases). Deletions cut 5 bases from V and 1 base from J, with 15 bases between. CDR1 is DFQATT and CDR2 is SNEGSKA in the germline V gene (reference sequence). The CDR3 sequence is 15 residues long. CDR3 DNA sequence: TGCAGTGCTCGGCGGTGGCAGGGGTCCTACAATGAGCAGTTCTTC. As protein: CSARRWQGSYNEQFF.

This clonotype was seen a handful of times. J is TRBJ1-5 and V is TRBV12-3 or TRBV12-4; D ambiguous. V lost 3 bases to trimming and J lost 9 bases, with 6 bases between them. This CDR3 spans 11 amino acids. CDR3 DNA: TGTGCCAGCAGTTTCCATGGGCCCCAGCATTTT. Its protein is CASSFHGPQHF.

This clonotype turned up a few times. The CDR3 coding sequence is TGTGCCAGCAGTTTAGACAGGGGGCAATTTCAAGAGACCCAGTACTTC. Encoded protein: CASSLDRGQFQETQYF. This sequence joins TRBV12-3 or TRBV12-4 and TRBJ2-5; 9 nucleotides agree with TRBD1. The V segment lost 1 base and the J segment 2 bases; nucleotides outside the gene matches: 5. The CDR3 covers 16 residues.

The table lists this clonotype with a few counts. This CDR3 reads CASSEGWTGGVSNEQFF. The CDR3 DNA is TGTGCCAGCAGTGAAGGCTGGACAGGGGGCGTTTCAAATGAGCAGTTCTTC. The J gene is TRBJ2-1, the V gene TRBV6-1; 11 bases are shared with TRBD1. The CDR3 sequence is 17 residues long. Per germline, CDR1 MNHNS and CDR2 SASEGT. The junction had 9 bases not matched to a gene; V was cut back by 1 base and J by 7 bases.

This chain connects TRBV5-1 to TRBJ2-1; 7 positions match TRBD1. The CDR3 length is 15 residues. The germline V gene encodes CDR1 SGHRS and CDR2 YFSETQ. With V trimmed by 4 bases and J by 2 bases, 6 bases remained unmatched. The chain's CDR3 is CASSPQGNPYNEQFF. The CDR3 bases are TGCGCCAGCAGCCCACAGGGGAATCCCTACAATGAGCAGTTCTTC.

The V and J genes are TRBV7-9 and TRBJ2-2; D call uncertain. The CDR3 consists of 14 residues. V gave up 2 bases and J gave up 7 bases, with 11 bases separating them. Germline V gives CDR1 SEHNR, CDR2 FQNEAQ (reference sequence). This CDR3 is CASSLNSRVGELFF. The CDR3 bases are TGTGCCAGCAGCTTAAACTCTAGGGTCGGGGAGCTGTTTTTT.

The chain joins TRBV12-3 or TRBV12-4 to TRBJ2-1; D not resolved. CDR3 length: 15 amino acids. Trimming stripped 7 bases from V and 0 bases from J, with 13 bases between. In DNA form, the CDR3 reads TGTGCCAGCACTCTGGGTCCTGGCTCCTACAATGAGCAGTTCTTC. Translating it yields CASTLGPGSYNEQFF.

The genes are TRBV4-1 and TRBJ1-2; D is ambiguous. The germline V gene has CDR1 MGHRA and CDR2 YSYEKL. V was pared by 1 base and J by 8 bases, with 17 bases between. The CDR3 contains 15 residues. The CDR3 here is CASSQGGNSEPGYTF. CDR3 DNA: TGCGCCAGCAGCCAAGGCGGAAACTCCGAGCCCGGCTACACCTTC.

The chain links TRBV2 to TRBJ1-2; D gene unclear. The CDR3 has 14 amino acids. The V gene lost 1 base and the J gene lost 7 bases, with 13 bases spanning the gap. Germline assignment: CDR1 SNHLY and CDR2 FYNNEI. CDR3 amino acids: CASSEGGGKGGYTF. DNA for the CDR3: TGTGCCAGCAGTGAAGGTGGAGGGAAGGGTGGCTACACCTTC.

The chain has TRBV12-3 or TRBV12-4 and TRBJ1-1; D might be TRBD1 (5 bases). Trimming removed 3 bases from V and 3 bases from J, with 11 bases in between. This CDR3 is 14 amino acids long. This chain's CDR3 is CASSFETAYTEAFF. For the CDR3, the DNA is TGTGCCAGCAGTTTCGAGACAGCCTACACTGAAGCTTTCTTT.

This clonotype came up a few times. The chain couples TRBV20-1 to TRBJ2-3, with D tentatively TRBD2 (6 bases). The CDR3 has 13 residues. Germline values: CDR1 DFQATT, CDR2 SNEGSKA (reference sequence). The V and J ends lost 5 bases and 1 base respectively, with 10 bases between them. CDR3 in DNA: TGCAGTGCTGAAGCTAGCGGCACAGATACGCAGTATTTT. Encoded protein: CSAEASGTDTQYF.

The J gene is TRBJ1-5, the V gene TRBV6-5, with TRBD1 as a possible D gene (6 bases). Germline loops: CDR1 MNHEY, CDR2 SVGAGI. The V and J ends lost 5 bases and 3 bases respectively, with 14 bases between them. The CDR3 is 15 amino acids. CDR3 sequence reads: CASSLTRGFNQPQHF. The CDR3 nucleotides are TGTGCCAGCAGTCTCACCAGGGGATTCAATCAGCCCCAGCATTTT.

This clonotype was observed many times. This sequence joins TRBV4-2 and TRBJ2-1, with 9 bases that match TRBD2. The CDR3 has 17 residues. Germline-derived CDR1 and CDR2 are LGHNA and YNFKEQ. Trimming took 5 bases from V and 2 from J; bases not matched to a gene: 10. This CDR3 is CASSKGLAPSAYNEQFF. The DNA of the CDR3 is TGTGCCAGCAGCAAGGGACTAGCCCCAAGCGCCTACAATGAGCAGTTCTTC.

CDR3 sequence: CASSQLRGGITEAFF. The CDR3 coding sequence is TGCGCCAGCAGCCAACTAAGGGGGGGAATAACTGAAGCTTTCTTT. The rearrangement links TRBV4-1 to TRBJ1-1; the D gene is possibly TRBD1 (6 bases). The V end was cut by 2 bases, the J end by 5 bases, with 15 bases between. The CDR3 runs to 15 residues. Germline V gene sequence: CDR1 MGHRA, CDR2 YSYEKL.